One and the same sample provided the 32 T cell receptor beta chains below, sequenced in a study of shared clonotypes between healthy human individuals. The method was immunoSEQ multiplex PCR; TCRdb's version includes in-frame clones alone and lacks a portion of them. The sample carries approximately 530,000 clones, approximately 95% recorded once. Material for sequencing was naive CD4+ T cells sorted from blood. As to subset: CD45RA+ positively selected. The receptor source for this set is a woman aged 25 to 45 in good health.

This clone was counted a single time. The rearrangement joins TRBV7-9 to TRBJ1-1, with D perhaps TRBD1 (5 bases). The germline CDR1 and CDR2 sequences are SEHNR and FQNEAQ (reference sequence). Between the trimmed V and J ends, which lost 1 base and 4 bases, there was a span of 13 bases. The CDR3 contains 15 residues. This chain's CDR3 is CASSLVAGRGTEAFF. CDR3 nucleotide sequence: TGTGCCAGCAGCTTAGTTGCGGGGCGGGGCACTGAAGCTTTCTTT. The entire variable domain, with the rest obtained from reference TRBV7-9 and TRBJ1-1, is as follows: DTGVSQNPRHKITKRGQNVTFRCDPISEHNRLYWYRQTLGQGPEFLTYFQNEAQLEKSRLLSDRFSAERPKGSFSTLEIQRTEQGDSAMYLCASSLVAGRGTEAFFGQGTRLTVV.

CDR3 in amino acids: CASSSTSEQTYF. The CDR3 DNA reads as TGTGCCAGCAGTTCGACTAGCGAGCAGACGTACTTC. The chain carries TRBV6-1 and TRBJ2-7; 8 nucleotides agree with TRBD2. The CDR3 runs to 12 residues. V gave up 5 bases and J gave up 12 bases; unmatched junction bases: 9. The V gene's germline CDR1 is MNHNS and CDR2 SASEGT.

The V and J genes are TRBV28 and TRBJ2-3; TRBD2 is a possible D gene (6 bases). The CDR3 is 14 residues long. CDR1 MDHEN and CDR2 SYDVKM come from the germline V gene. Trimming cost V 8 bases and J 1 base, with 13 bases left between them. The CDR3 coding sequence is TGTGCCAGCGCCTCGGGACTGGGCACAGATACGCAGTATTTT. Translating it yields CASASGLGTDTQYF.

The chain combines TRBV14 with TRBJ1-2, with D possibly being TRBD1 (5 bases). Trimming stripped 2 bases from V and 6 bases from J, with 19 bases between. This CDR3 contains 16 residues. Germline assignment: CDR1 SGHDN and CDR2 FVKESK. Here the CDR3 reads CASSQTWGKDLHGYTF. The DNA of the CDR3 is TGTGCCAGCAGCCAAACATGGGGGAAAGACCTCCATGGCTACACCTTC.

The chain employs TRBV29-1 and TRBJ2-7, with TRBD2 as a possible D gene (5 bases). CDR3 length: 13 residues. Germline CDR1 SQVTM, CDR2 ANQGSEA. V was shortened by 4 bases and J by 0 bases, with 10 bases between the two germline ends. CDR3 region: CSVGERSSYEQYF. The CDR3 nucleotides are TGCAGCGTTGGTGAGCGGAGCTCCTACGAGCAGTACTTC.

The chain uses TRBV27 and TRBJ2-7; a possible D gene is TRBD1 (6 bases). The CDR3 spans 14 residues. Trimming left V 0 bases short and J 2 bases short, with 8 bases between. From germline, CDR1 is MNHEY and CDR2 SMNVEV (reference sequence). CDR3 sequence (DNA): TGTGCCAGCAGTTTATCTTGGACAGCCTACGAGCAGTACTTC. This encodes CASSLSWTAYEQYF.

The chain employs TRBV20-1 and TRBJ2-3; no firm D call. V was pared by 1 base and J by 1 base, with 0 bases between. Germline V CDR1 and CDR2: DFQATT, SNEGSKA (reference sequence). The CDR3 length is 11 residues. The CDR3 DNA follows: TGCAGTGCTAGAGGCACAGATACGCAGTATTTT. Amino acids: CSARGTDTQYF.

The chain is built from TRBV28 and TRBJ1-2; D gene uncertain. Germline lookup yields CDR1 MDHEN and CDR2 SYDVKM. The V end lost 2 bases, the J end lost 3 bases, and 10 bases lay between the germline ends. This CDR3 is built from 14 residues. This CDR3 is CASSLAGSDYGYTF. The CDR3 region has the DNA TGTGCCAGCAGTTTAGCGGGGTCTGACTATGGCTACACCTTC.

The chain uses TRBV18 and TRBJ2-1; D tentatively reads TRBD1 or TRBD2 (5 bases each). Trimming removed 0 bases from V and 0 bases from J, with 9 bases in between. This CDR3 spans 16 amino acids. CDR1 and CDR2 from the germline V gene are KGHSH and LQKENI. CDR3 sequence: CASSPPLGVSYNEQFF. CDR3 bases: TGTGCCAGCTCACCACCGCTGGGGGTCTCCTACAATGAGCAGTTCTTC.

Here the CDR3 reads CAWSPAGAETQYF. The CDR3 nucleotides read TGTGCCTGGAGTCCGGCGGGAGCAGAGACCCAGTACTTC. V and J are TRBV30 and TRBJ2-5; 7 nucleotides match TRBD2. The CDR3 is made up of 13 amino acids. CDR1 and CDR2 from the germline V gene are GTSNPN and SVGIG (reference sequence). Trimming at V came to 2 bases and at J to 4 bases, leaving 4 bases not matched to a gene. Full variable domain (rest looked up from reference TRBV30 and TRBJ2-5): SQTIHQWPATLVQPVGSPLSLECTVEGTSNPNLYWYRQAAGRGLQLLFYSVGIGQISSEVPQNLSASRPQDRQFILSSKKLLLSDSGFYLCAWSPAGAETQYFGPGTRLLVL.

This rearrangement joins TRBV30 to TRBJ1-4; D uncertain. The germline V and J ends were trimmed by 3 bases and 8 bases, with 19 bases remaining between them. CDR1 and CDR2 (germline): GTSNPN, SVGIG (reference sequence). This CDR3 has 15 residues. The CDR3 DNA follows: TGTGCCTGGAGCGGGAAAAGCGGGATTAGGGAAAAACTGTTTTTT. This translates into CAWSGKSGIREKLFF.

The chain joins TRBV30 to TRBJ2-1; possibly TRBD1 for D (5 bases). Per germline, CDR1 GTSNPN and CDR2 SVGIG (reference sequence). CDR3 length: 15 amino acids. V lost 0 bases and J 3 bases, leaving 12 bases between the germline ends. The CDR3 here is CAWSVRGTLYNEQFF. CDR3 nucleotide sequence: TGTGCCTGGAGTGTAAGGGGAACTCTCTACAATGAGCAGTTCTTC. The full variable domain, its missing parts supplied by reference TRBV30 and TRBJ2-1, is SQTIHQWPATLVQPVGSPLSLECTVEGTSNPNLYWYRQAAGRGLQLLFYSVGIGQISSEVPQNLSASRPQDRQFILSSKKLLLSDSGFYLCAWSVRGTLYNEQFFGPGTRLTVL.

This clone was seen once. This chain joins TRBV7-7 and TRBJ2-1; D may be TRBD2 (5 bases). CDR1 and CDR2 (germline): SSHAT, FNYEAQ (reference sequence). Deletions cut 5 bases from V and 8 bases from J, with 13 bases between. This CDR3 has 13 residues. Here the CDR3 reads CASSKNGLDEQFF. CDR3 DNA sequence: TGTGCCAGCAGCAAAAACGGACTGGATGAGCAGTTCTTC.

This chain connects TRBV7-8 to TRBJ2-1; 7 bases fit TRBD1. The J segment lost 3 bases and the V segment lost 2 bases, leaving 7 bases of the junction unmatched. The CDR3 has 16 amino acids. Germline V gene sequence: CDR1 SGHVS, CDR2 FQNEAQ. The CDR3 region has the DNA TGTGCCAGCAGCTTAACCTCTACAGGGGACTACAATGAGCAGTTCTTC. Translation gives CASSLTSTGDYNEQFF.

V usage is TRBV5-4 and J usage is TRBJ2-1, with a weak D call TRBD2 (5 bases). Germline loops: CDR1 SGHNT, CDR2 YYREEE (reference sequence). This CDR3 has 15 amino acids. V was trimmed by 1 base and J by 1 base, leaving 9 bases between them. CDR3: CASSLSLASYNEQFF. CDR3 DNA: TGTGCCAGCAGCTTGAGTCTAGCTTCCTACAATGAGCAGTTCTTC.

The chain uses TRBV9 and TRBJ2-2; D unclear. Trimming shortened V by 0 bases and J by 4 bases, and 7 bases separated the two germline ends. Germline V CDR1 and CDR2: SGDLS, YYNGEE. The CDR3 loop spans 14 amino acids. CDR3 region: CASSVEWVTGELFF. The CDR3 nucleotides read TGTGCCAGCAGCGTAGAATGGGTCACCGGGGAGCTGTTTTTT.

This chain joins TRBV5-1 and TRBJ2-1; 10 positions match TRBD1. V lost 9 bases to trimming and J lost 8 bases; unmatched junction nucleotides: 11. CDR1 and CDR2 from the germline V gene are SGHRS and YFSETQ. The CDR3 sequence is 14 residues long. This chain's CDR3 is CATRPGQGTDEQFF. CDR3 nucleotides: TGCGCCACCCGACCGGGACAGGGGACCGATGAGCAGTTCTTC.

This sequence joins TRBV18 and TRBJ1-1, with 10 nucleotides matching TRBD1. Germline V gene lookup returns CDR1 KGHSH and CDR2 LQKENI. J lost 5 bases, V lost 6 bases, and 6 bases had no gene match. The CDR3 extends over 14 amino acids. For the CDR3, the DNA is TGTGCCAGCTCCGAGACAGGGGGCGTTACTGAAGCTTTCTTT. It specifies CASSETGGVTEAFF.

This CDR3 is CASDYEARETQYF. The CDR3 DNA reads TGTGCCAGCGACTATGAAGCAAGGGAGACCCAGTACTTC. The rearrangement links TRBV7-2 to TRBJ2-5, with TRBD2 as a possible D gene (5 bases). Trimming stripped 8 bases from V and 5 bases from J, with 15 bases between. Germline lookup yields CDR1 SGHTA and CDR2 FQGNSA. The CDR3 sequence is 13 residues long.

As DNA, the CDR3 is TGTGCCAGCAGTTCCCGTGACAGTTTCGAGCAGTACTTC. It specifies CASSSRDSFEQYF. The chain links TRBV28 to TRBJ2-7, with a weak D call TRBD1 (5 bases). There are 13 residues in the CDR3. The germline CDR1 and CDR2 sequences are MDHEN and SYDVKM. V dropped 4 bases and J dropped 6 bases, with 13 bases sitting between them.

The gene calls are TRBV7-2 and TRBJ1-5; 9 bases map to TRBD1. The CDR3 totals 14 residues. With V trimmed by 6 bases and J by 4 bases, 4 bases remained unmatched. CDR1 and CDR2 (germline): SGHTA, FQGNSA. CDR3 protein: CASRSTGGNQPQHF. In nucleotides, the CDR3 is TGTGCCAGCAGGTCGACAGGGGGGAATCAGCCCCAGCATTTT. Supplemented by reference TRBV7-2 and TRBJ1-5, the full variable domain reads GAGVSQSPSNKVTEKGKDVELRCDPISGHTALYWYRQSLGQGLEFLIYFQGNSAPDKSGLPSDRFSAERTGGSVSTLTIQRTQQEDSAVYLCASRSTGGNQPQHFGDGTRLSIL.

The rearrangement uses TRBV7-7 and TRBJ2-5; TRBD2 agrees at 9 bases. V lost 4 bases and J lost 7; bases outside the gene matches: 16. CDR1 and CDR2 from the germline V gene are SSHAT and FNYEAQ (reference sequence). The CDR3 length is 17 residues. CDR3 sequence (DNA): TGTGCCAGCAGCTCCACAGGGCTAGCGGGGTCTTCCGGGACCCAGTACTTC. The encoded protein is CASSSTGLAGSSGTQYF. The full variable domain, completed using reference TRBV7-7 and TRBJ2-5, is GAGVSQSPRYKVTKRGQDVTLRCDPISSHATLYWYQQALGQGPEFLTYFNYEAQPDKSGLPSDRFSAERPEGSISTLTIQRTEQRDSAMYRCASSSTGLAGSSGTQYFGPGTRLLVL.

This sequence joins TRBV18 and TRBJ2-5, with D unresolved. The CDR3 has 15 residues. CDR1 and CDR2 from the germline V gene are KGHSH and LQKENI. The V end lost 3 bases, the J end lost 5 bases, and 16 bases lay between the germline ends. The CDR3 region is CASSPRTDPRETQYF. The DNA of the CDR3 is TGTGCCAGCTCACCTAGGACGGACCCTCGGGAGACCCAGTACTTC.

The rearrangement joins TRBV5-1 to TRBJ2-5; 8 bases map to TRBD2. Germline CDR1 is SGHRS and CDR2 is YFSETQ. After removal of 0 bases from V and 1 base from J, the junction contained 2 bases not matched to a gene. The CDR3 is 15 residues long. CDR3 residues: CASSLERGFQETQYF. CDR3 nucleotide sequence: TGCGCCAGCAGCTTGGAGCGGGGGTTCCAAGAGACCCAGTACTTC.

The CDR3 is CAWRRKGLVSNQPQHF. CDR3 DNA: TGTGCCTGGAGAAGAAAGGGTCTAGTTAGCAATCAGCCCCAGCATTTT. This chain joins TRBV30 and TRBJ1-5; no clear D. Germline lookup yields CDR1 GTSNPN and CDR2 SVGIG (reference sequence). V was cut by 3 bases and J by 0 bases, with 15 bases left in between. This CDR3 spans 16 amino acids.

The chain has TRBV7-3 and TRBJ1-2, with 7 bases matching TRBD1. After removal of 1 base from V and 4 bases from J, the junction contained 3 bases not matched to a gene. This CDR3 is 14 amino acids long. Germline CDR1 and CDR2: SGHTA and FQGTGA. The CDR3 loop is CASSLIGTAYGYTF. CDR3 nucleotides: TGTGCCAGCAGCTTAATTGGGACAGCCTATGGCTACACCTTC.

V and J are TRBV2 and TRBJ1-5, with D possibly matching TRBD1 (5 bases). The length of the CDR3 is 16 residues. Looked up from germline, CDR1 is SNHLY and CDR2 is FYNNEI. Between the trimmed V and J ends, which lost 4 bases and 0 bases, there was a span of 13 bases. Here the CDR3 DNA reads TGTGCCAGCAGTGGGGGCAGCCAATATAGCAATCAGCCCCAGCATTTT. It encodes CASSGGSQYSNQPQHF.

The genes are TRBV7-7 and TRBJ2-1; no clear D. This CDR3 is 14 amino acids long. Trimming cost V 1 base and J 6 bases, with 10 bases left between them. The V gene's germline CDR1 is SSHAT and CDR2 FNYEAQ (reference sequence). The CDR3: CASSLVGSLNEQFF. DNA for the CDR3: TGTGCCAGCAGCTTAGTTGGTAGCCTCAATGAGCAGTTCTTC.

A single count supports this clone. This chain uses TRBV5-1 with TRBJ2-1; D remains ambiguous. V was cut by 2 bases and J by 8 bases, with 8 bases left in between. The germline V gene encodes CDR1 SGHRS and CDR2 YFSETQ. This CDR3 is built from 12 residues. The CDR3 reads CASSFARDEQFF. The CDR3 DNA sequence: TGCGCCAGCAGCTTTGCCCGGGATGAGCAGTTCTTC.

CDR3 in DNA: TGCGCCAGCAGCCCGGGACTAGCGGCTCAAGAGACCCAGTACTTC. Translated, it gives CASSPGLAAQETQYF. The chain combines TRBV4-1 with TRBJ2-5; the match to TRBD2 covers 11 bases. The CDR3 loop spans 15 amino acids. V lost 4 bases and J lost 2; bases outside the gene matches: 3. CDR1 and CDR2 from the germline V gene are MGHRA and YSYEKL.

On this clone: Distinct nucleotide sequences in the sample also encode this CDR3. CDR3 protein: CASSLDTNYGYTF. The CDR3 DNA reads as TGTGCCAGCAGTTTGGACACCAACTATGGCTACACCTTC. The V gene is TRBV28, the J gene TRBJ1-2, with TRBD1 as a possible D gene (5 bases). CDR1 MDHEN and CDR2 SYDVKM come from the germline V gene. This CDR3 is 13 amino acids long. The V end lost 3 bases, the J end lost 2 bases, and 7 bases lay between the germline ends.

The sample holds a few counts of this clone. The chain combines TRBV7-2 with TRBJ2-1, with TRBD1 matching over 8 bases. Per the germline V gene, CDR1 is SGHTA and CDR2 is FQGNSA. The CDR3 covers 13 residues. V shed 5 bases, J shed 7 bases, and the junction held 4 bases outside the gene matches. In DNA, the CDR3 is TGTGCCAGCAGCCAGTACAGGGGGAATGAGCAGTTCTTC. This translates into CASSQYRGNEQFF.